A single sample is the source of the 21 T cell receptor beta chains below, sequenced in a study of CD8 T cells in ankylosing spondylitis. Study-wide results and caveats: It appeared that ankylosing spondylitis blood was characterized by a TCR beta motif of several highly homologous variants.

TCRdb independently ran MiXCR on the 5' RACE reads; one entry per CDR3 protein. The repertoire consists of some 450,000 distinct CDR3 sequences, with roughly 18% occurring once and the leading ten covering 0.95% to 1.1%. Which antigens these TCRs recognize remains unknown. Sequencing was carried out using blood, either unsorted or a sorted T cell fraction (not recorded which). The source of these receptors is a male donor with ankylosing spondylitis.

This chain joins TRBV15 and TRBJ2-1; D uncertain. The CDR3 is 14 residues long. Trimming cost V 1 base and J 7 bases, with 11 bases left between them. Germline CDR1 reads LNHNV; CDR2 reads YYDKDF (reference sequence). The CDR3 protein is CATSRGLAINEQFF. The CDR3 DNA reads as TGTGCCACCAGCAGAGGACTGGCAATTAATGAGCAGTTCTTC.

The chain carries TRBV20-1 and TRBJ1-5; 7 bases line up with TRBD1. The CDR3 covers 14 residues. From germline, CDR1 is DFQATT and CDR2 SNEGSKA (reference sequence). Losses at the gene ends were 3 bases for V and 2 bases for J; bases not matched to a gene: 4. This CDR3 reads CSASGRGGNQPQHF. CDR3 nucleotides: TGCAGTGCTAGCGGCAGGGGGGGCAATCAGCCCCAGCATTTT.

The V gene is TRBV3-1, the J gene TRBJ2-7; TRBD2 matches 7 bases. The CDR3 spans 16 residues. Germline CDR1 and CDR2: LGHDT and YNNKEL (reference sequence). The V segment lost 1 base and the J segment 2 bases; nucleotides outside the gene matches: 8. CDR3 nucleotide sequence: TGTGCCAGCAGCCAAGCGGGGGGTACCCGACCCTACGAGCAGTACTTC. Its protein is CASSQAGGTRPYEQYF.

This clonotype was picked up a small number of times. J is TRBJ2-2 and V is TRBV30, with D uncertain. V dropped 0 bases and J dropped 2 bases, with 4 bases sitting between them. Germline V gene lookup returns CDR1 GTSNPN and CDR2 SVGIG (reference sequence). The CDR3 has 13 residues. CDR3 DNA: TGTGCCTGGAGTGTTTCCAACACCGGGGAGCTGTTTTTT. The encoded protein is CAWSVSNTGELFF.

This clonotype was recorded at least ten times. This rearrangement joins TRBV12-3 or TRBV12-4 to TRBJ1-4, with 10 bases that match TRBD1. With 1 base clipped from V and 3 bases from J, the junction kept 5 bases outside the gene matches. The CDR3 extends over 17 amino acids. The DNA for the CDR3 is TGTGCCAGCAGTTTAGGGACAGGGGGAAGAGCTAATGAAAAACTGTTTTTT. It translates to CASSLGTGGRANEKLFF.

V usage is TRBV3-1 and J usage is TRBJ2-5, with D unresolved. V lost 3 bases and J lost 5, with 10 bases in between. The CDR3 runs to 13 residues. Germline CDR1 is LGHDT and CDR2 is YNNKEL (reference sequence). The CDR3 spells CASSHGVSETQYF. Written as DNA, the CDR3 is TGTGCCAGCAGCCATGGGGTTTCGGAGACCCAGTACTTC.

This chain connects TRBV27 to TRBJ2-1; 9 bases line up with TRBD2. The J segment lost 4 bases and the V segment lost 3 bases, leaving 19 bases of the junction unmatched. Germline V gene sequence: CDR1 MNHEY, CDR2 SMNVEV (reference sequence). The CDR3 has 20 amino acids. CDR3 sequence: CASSLPRGGAGGTFYNEQFF. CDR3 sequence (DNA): TGTGCCAGCAGTTTGCCCAGGGGAGGAGCGGGAGGAACTTTTTACAATGAGCAGTTCTTC.

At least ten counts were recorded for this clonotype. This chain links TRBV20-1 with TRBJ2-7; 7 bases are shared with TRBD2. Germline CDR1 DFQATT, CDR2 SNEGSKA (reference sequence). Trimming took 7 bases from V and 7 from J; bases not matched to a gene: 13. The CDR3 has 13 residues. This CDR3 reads CSVPPAGAREQYF. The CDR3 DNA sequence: TGCAGTGTCCCCCCCGCGGGAGCTAGGGAGCAGTACTTC.

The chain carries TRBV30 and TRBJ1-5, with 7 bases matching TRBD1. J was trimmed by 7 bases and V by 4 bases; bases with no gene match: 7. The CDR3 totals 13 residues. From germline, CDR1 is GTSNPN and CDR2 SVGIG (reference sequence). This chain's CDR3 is CAWTSRQGQPQHF. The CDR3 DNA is TGTGCCTGGACCTCGAGACAGGGACAGCCCCAGCATTTT.

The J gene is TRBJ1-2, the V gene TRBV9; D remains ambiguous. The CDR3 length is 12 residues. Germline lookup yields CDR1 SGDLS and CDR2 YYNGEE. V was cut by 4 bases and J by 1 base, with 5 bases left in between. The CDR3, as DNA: TGTGCCAGCAGCTCAATTAACTATGGCTACACCTTC. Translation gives CASSSINYGYTF.

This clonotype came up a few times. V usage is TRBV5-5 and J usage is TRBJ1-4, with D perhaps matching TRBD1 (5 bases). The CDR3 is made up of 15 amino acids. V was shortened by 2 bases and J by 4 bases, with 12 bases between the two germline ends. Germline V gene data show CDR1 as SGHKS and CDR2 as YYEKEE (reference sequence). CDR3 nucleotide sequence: TGTGCCAGCAGCTTTTGGGGGGAGTATAATGAAAAACTGTTTTTT. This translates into CASSFWGEYNEKLFF.

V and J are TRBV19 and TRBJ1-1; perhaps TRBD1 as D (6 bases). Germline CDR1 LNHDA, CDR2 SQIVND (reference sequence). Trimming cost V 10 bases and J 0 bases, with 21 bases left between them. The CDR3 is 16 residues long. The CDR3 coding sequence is TGTGCCATCCACCCTGCGGGGGGCCCTATGAACACTGAAGCTTTCTTT. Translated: CAIHPAGGPMNTEAFF.

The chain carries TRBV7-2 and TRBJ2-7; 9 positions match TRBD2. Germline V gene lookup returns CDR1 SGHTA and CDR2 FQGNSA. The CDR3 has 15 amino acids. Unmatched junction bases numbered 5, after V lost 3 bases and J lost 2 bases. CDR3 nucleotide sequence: TGTGCCAGCAGCTTCTATCTAGCGGGACCCTACGAGCAGTACTTC. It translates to CASSFYLAGPYEQYF.

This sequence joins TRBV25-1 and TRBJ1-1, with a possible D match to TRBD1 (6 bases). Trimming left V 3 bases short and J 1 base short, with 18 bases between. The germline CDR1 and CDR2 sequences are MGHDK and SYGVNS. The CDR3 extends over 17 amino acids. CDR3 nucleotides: TGTGCCAGCAGTGATGCGTTGCGGGGACATCCGAACACTGAAGCTTTCTTT. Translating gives CASSDALRGHPNTEAFF.

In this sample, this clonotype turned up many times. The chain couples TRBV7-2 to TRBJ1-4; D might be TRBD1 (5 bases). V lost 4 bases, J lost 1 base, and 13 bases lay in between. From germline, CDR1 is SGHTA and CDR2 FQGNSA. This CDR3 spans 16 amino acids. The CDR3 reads CASSSGAYVTNEKLFF. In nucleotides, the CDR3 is TGTGCCAGCAGCTCCGGGGCGTACGTAACTAATGAAAAACTGTTTTTT.

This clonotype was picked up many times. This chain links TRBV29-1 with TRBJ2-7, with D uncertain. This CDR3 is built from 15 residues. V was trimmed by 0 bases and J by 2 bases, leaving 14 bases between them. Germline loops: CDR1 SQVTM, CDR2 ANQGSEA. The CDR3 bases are TGCAGCGTTGAAGATGGGTCCAAGGGCGCCTACGAGCAGTACTTC. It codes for CSVEDGSKGAYEQYF.

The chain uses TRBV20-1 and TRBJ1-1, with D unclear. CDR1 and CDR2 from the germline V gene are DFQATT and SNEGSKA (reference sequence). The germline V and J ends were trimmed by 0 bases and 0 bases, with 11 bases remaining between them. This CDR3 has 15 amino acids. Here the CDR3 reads CSARDGSRMNTEAFF. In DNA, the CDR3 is TGCAGTGCTAGAGATGGGTCTCGGATGAACACTGAAGCTTTCTTT.

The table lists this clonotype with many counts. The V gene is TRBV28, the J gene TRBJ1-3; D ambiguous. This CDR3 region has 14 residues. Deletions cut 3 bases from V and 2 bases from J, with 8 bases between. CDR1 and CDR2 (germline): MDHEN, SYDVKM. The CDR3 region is CASSFTGTGNTIYF. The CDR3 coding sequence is TGTGCCAGCAGTTTCACCGGGACTGGAAACACCATATATTTT.

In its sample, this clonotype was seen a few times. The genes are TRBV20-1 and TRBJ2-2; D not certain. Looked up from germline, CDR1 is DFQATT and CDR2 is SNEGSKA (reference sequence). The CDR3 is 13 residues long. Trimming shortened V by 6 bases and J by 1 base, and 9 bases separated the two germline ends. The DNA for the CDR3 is TGCAGTGCCCACAGACAGAACACCGGGGAGCTGTTTTTT. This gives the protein CSAHRQNTGELFF.

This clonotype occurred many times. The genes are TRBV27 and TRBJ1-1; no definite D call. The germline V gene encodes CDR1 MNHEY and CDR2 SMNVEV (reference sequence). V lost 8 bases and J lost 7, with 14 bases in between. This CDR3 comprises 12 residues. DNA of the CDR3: TGTGCCAGCCCGCCCTCCCGGGGTGAAGCTTTCTTT. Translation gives CASPPSRGEAFF.

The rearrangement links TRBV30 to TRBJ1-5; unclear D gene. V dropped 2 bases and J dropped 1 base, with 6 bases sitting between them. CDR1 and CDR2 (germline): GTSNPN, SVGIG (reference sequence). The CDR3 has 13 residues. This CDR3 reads CAWSSESNQPQHF. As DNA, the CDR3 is TGTGCCTGGAGTTCAGAGAGCAATCAGCCCCAGCATTTT.